This entry concerns a single T cell receptor beta chain. What it binds is unknown. This entry is derived from a study of response to subunit inactivated influenza vaccine. Overall study findings and caveats: Only a handful of new T cells, the authors suggested, are recruited with each seasonal influenza vaccination.

TCRdb re-derived calls from the RT-PCR reads in MiXCR, one entry per CDR3 protein. In the table there are around 520,000 distinct CDR3 sequences, 25% of which are singletons. The CDR3 loop spans 13 amino acids. The ends were cut back, 6 bases at V and 7 bases at J, with 12 bases in the middle. Source: CD4+ T cells sorted from PBMCs, taken roughly 5 days after vaccination. This receptor was obtained from a man aged 45-60 years who received an inactivated influenza vaccine. The chain is built from TRBV12-3 or TRBV12-4 and TRBJ1-4; D call uncertain. The CDR3 loop reads CASSAGRGEKLFF. DNA for the CDR3: TGTGCCAGCAGCGCAGGACGTGGTGAAAAACTGTTTTTT.